A single sample gave rise to the 14 T cell receptor beta chains below, sequenced in a study of STAT3 mutations in large granular lymphocyte leukemia. Study results and limitations: At least one immunodominant TCR beta clonotype appeared in every T-cell large granular lymphocyte leukemia patient.

Assay used: immunoSEQ multiplex PCR; TCRdb lists only in-frame clones, some missing. The table records some 4,000 clones, less than 70% of them present only once. No antigen has been identified for these receptors. The sequencing sample was made of peripheral blood mononuclear cells. These receptor sequences come from a man in his sixties with T-cell large granular lymphocyte leukemia. Some clones in this sample may be carry-over from other donors' samples.

The V and J genes are TRBV2 and TRBJ1-2, with 7 bases fitting TRBD1. V was pared by 6 bases and J by 3 bases, with 7 bases of the junction left unmatched. Germline CDR1 reads SNHLY; CDR2 reads FYNNEI. This CDR3 is 14 amino acids long. The CDR3 DNA sequence: TGTGCCAGCAGGGTTCGACAGGGACACTATGGCTACACCTTC. Protein: CASRVRQGHYGYTF.

The V and J genes are TRBV13 and TRBJ2-7, with TRBD2 matching over 8 bases. Germline CDR1 reads PRHDT; CDR2 reads FYEKMQ (reference sequence). The CDR3 length is 17 residues. After removal of 2 bases from V and 1 base from J, the junction contained 10 bases not matched to a gene. CDR3 coding DNA: TGTGCCAGCAGCTTATACGGGGGGGCCAAGGTATCCTACGAGCAGTACTTC. Translating it yields CASSLYGGAKVSYEQYF.

A single count supports this clone. The J gene is TRBJ1-2, the V gene TRBV5-1; D is unclear. Trimming took 3 bases from V and 5 from J, leaving 8 bases between them. This CDR3 is built from 12 residues. Per germline, CDR1 SGHRS and CDR2 YFSETQ. CDR3 sequence reads: CASSSRPYGYTF. As DNA, the CDR3 is TGCGCCAGCAGCTCCCGACCATATGGCTACACCTTC.

The V and J genes are TRBV5-6 and TRBJ1-5; weak D call: TRBD1 (6 bases). The CDR3 is made up of 16 amino acids. V gave up 3 bases and J gave up 5 bases, with 18 bases separating them. Germline lookup yields CDR1 SGHDT and CDR2 YYEEEE. The DNA of the CDR3 is TGTGCCAGCAGCTGGGGGAGGGGGGTAGGTGATCAGCCCCAGCATTTT. Translation: CASSWGRGVGDQPQHF.

The CDR3 nucleotides are TGCGCCAGCCCCATACAGGGTCTCTACGAGCAGTACGTC. Protein: CASPIQGLYEQYV. The chain couples TRBV5-1 to TRBJ2-7; perhaps TRBD1 as D (6 bases). The germline gives CDR1 SGHRS, CDR2 YFSETQ. Trimming shortened V by 7 bases and J by 3 bases, and 14 bases separated the two germline ends. The CDR3 consists of 13 residues.

The rearrangement joins TRBV7-2 to TRBJ2-6, with D possibly TRBD2 on 7 matching bases. The CDR3 contains 17 residues. V was shortened by 11 bases and J by 0 bases, with 20 bases between the two germline ends. CDR1 is SGHTA, CDR2 FQGNSA, per germline. CDR3 in amino acids: CACQLSGTNSGANVLTF. CDR3 DNA: TGTGCCTGTCAGTTAAGCGGGACAAACTCTGGGGCCAACGTCCTGACTTTC.

As concerns this clone: A junction boundary mismatches the germline segment, possibly from a read error. This chain joins TRBV5-1 and TRBJ1-4, with D uncertain. The CDR3 is 14 residues long. Germline CDR1 SGHRS, CDR2 YFSETQ. CDR3 residues: CASSLSVGNEKLFF. In DNA, the CDR3 is TGCGCCAGCAGCTTGTCGGTGGGTAATGAGAAACTGTTTTTT.

This chain's CDR3 is CASSPVAGQYEQYV. The CDR3 DNA sequence: TGTGCCAGCTCCCCTGTGGCGGGGCAATACGAGCAGTACGTC. The V gene is TRBV18, the J gene TRBJ2-7; D might be TRBD2 (6 bases). Germline loops: CDR1 KGHSH, CDR2 LQKENI. Trimming left V 6 bases short and J 4 bases short, with 16 bases between. The CDR3 length is 14 residues.

The genes are TRBV12-5 and TRBJ2-7; 10 bases are a match to TRBD1. The CDR3 contains 17 residues. Germline loops: CDR1 LGHNT, CDR2 FRNRAP. J was trimmed by 2 bases and V by 5 bases; bases with no gene match: 12. The chain's CDR3 is CASGSSGTGVCAYEQYV. CDR3 nucleotides: TGTGCTAGTGGTAGTTCCGGGACAGGGGTGTGCGCCTACGAGCAGTACGTC.

The chain uses TRBV30 and TRBJ2-5; TRBD2 is a possible D gene (5 bases). Germline lookup yields CDR1 GTSNPN and CDR2 SVGIG (reference sequence). V gave up 3 bases and J gave up 5 bases, with 10 bases separating them. This CDR3 contains 12 residues. DNA of the CDR3: TGTGCCTGGAGGGCTAGCAGTGAGACCCAGTACTTC. Translating gives CAWRASSETQYF.

The V and J genes are TRBV5-1 and TRBJ1-5; D unresolved. V was cut by 0 bases and J by 4 bases, with 8 bases left in between. Germline V gene sequence: CDR1 SGHRS, CDR2 YFSETQ. The CDR3 runs to 14 residues. CDR3 sequence (DNA): TGCGCCAGCAGCTTGGACCCCCAAAATCAGCCCCAGCATTTT. Its protein product is CASSLDPQNQPQHF.

This sequence joins TRBV5-1 and TRBJ2-5; TRBD1 agrees at 8 bases. Losses at the gene ends were 5 bases for V and 2 bases for J; bases not matched to a gene: 8. Germline V gene sequence: CDR1 SGHRS, CDR2 YFSETQ. CDR3 size: 15 residues. CDR3: CASSGGTGGQETQYF. The CDR3 DNA reads TGCGCCAGCAGTGGGGGAACAGGGGGTCAAGAGACCCAGTACTTC.

This clone was counted only a few times. The chain links TRBV6-5 to TRBJ2-7; possibly TRBD2 for D (5 bases). V was clipped by 2 bases and J by 4 bases, with 9 bases between them. The CDR3 has 13 amino acids. CDR1 is MNHEY and CDR2 is SVGAGI in the germline V gene. The CDR3 DNA follows: TGTGCCAGCAGTTACGGAAGAGGGTACGAGCAGTACTTC. It encodes CASSYGRGYEQYF.

V gene TRBV29-1 combines with J gene TRBJ2-1, with D possibly TRBD1 on 6 matching bases. CDR3 length: 15 residues. CDR1 and CDR2 from the germline V gene are SQVTM and ANQGSEA. V gave up 2 bases and J gave up 7 bases, with 18 bases separating them. The chain's CDR3 is CSVESSTGLFNEQFF. The CDR3, as DNA: TGCAGCGTTGAATCGTCAACAGGGTTATTTAATGAGCAGTTCTTC.